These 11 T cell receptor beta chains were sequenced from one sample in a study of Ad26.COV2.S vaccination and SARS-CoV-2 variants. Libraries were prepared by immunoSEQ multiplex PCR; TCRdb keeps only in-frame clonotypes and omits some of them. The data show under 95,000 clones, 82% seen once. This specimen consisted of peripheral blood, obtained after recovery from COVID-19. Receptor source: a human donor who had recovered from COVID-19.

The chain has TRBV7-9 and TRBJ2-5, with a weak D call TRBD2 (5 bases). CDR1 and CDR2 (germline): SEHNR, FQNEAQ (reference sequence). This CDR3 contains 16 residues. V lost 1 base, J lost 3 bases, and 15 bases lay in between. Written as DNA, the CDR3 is TGTGCCAGCAGCTTAGAGTTGGGGAGCCAGAAAGAGACCCAGTACTTC. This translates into CASSLELGSQKETQYF.

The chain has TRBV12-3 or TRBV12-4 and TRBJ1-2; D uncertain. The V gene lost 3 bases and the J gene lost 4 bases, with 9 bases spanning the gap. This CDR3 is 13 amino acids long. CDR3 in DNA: TGTGCCAGCAGTTTTTTTCCTAGCTATGGCTACACCTTC. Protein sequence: CASSFFPSYGYTF.

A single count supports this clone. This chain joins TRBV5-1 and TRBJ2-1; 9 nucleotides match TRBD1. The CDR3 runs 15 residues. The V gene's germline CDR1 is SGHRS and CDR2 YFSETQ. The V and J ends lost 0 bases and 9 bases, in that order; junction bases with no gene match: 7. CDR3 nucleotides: TGCGCCAGCAGCTTGGGCGGGACAGGGATCACTGAGCAGTTCTTC. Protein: CASSLGGTGITEQFF.

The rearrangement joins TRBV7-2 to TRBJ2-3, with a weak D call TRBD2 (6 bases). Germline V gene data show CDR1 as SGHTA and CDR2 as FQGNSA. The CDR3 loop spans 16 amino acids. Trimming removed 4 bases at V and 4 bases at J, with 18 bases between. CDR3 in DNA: TGTGCCAGCAGCTCCCTTGGGGCGGGAAACGCAGATACGCAGTATTTT. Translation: CASSSLGAGNADTQYF.

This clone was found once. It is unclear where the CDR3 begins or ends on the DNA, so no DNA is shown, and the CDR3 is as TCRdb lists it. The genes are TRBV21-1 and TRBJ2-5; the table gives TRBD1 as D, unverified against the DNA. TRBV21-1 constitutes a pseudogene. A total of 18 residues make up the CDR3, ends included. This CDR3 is CASSPEGLWGQGSEAQYF.

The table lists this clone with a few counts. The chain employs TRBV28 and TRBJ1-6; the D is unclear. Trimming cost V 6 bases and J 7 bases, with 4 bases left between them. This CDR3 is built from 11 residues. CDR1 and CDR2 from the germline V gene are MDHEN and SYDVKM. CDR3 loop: CASSFNSPLHF. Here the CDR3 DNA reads TGTGCCAGCAGCTTCAATTCACCCCTCCACTTT.

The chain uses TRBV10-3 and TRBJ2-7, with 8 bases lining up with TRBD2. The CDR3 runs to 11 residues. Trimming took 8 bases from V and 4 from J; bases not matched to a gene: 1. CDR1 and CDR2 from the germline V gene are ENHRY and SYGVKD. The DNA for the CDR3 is TGTGCCATCGGACTAGCTTACGAGCAGTACTTC. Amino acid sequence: CAIGLAYEQYF.

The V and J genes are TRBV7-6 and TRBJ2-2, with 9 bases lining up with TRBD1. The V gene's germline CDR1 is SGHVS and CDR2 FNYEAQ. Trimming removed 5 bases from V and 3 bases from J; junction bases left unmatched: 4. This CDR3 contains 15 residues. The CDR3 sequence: CASSRTGEDTGELFF. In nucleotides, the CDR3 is TGTGCCAGCAGCCGGACAGGGGAGGACACCGGGGAGCTGTTTTTT.

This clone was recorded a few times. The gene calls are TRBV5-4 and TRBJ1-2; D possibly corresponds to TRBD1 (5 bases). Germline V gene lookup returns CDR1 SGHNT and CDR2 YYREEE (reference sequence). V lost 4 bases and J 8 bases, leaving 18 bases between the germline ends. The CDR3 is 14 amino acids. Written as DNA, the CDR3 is TGTGCCAGCAGCCCAAAGATAGGGGTCGGCGGCTACACCTTC. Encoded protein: CASSPKIGVGGYTF.

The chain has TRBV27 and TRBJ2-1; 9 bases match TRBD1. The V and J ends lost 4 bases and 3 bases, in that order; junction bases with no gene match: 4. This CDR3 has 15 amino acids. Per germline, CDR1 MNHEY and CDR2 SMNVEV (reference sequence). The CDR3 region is CASSSPGQGYNEQFF. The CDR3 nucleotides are TGTGCCAGCAGTTCGCCGGGACAGGGCTACAATGAGCAGTTCTTC.

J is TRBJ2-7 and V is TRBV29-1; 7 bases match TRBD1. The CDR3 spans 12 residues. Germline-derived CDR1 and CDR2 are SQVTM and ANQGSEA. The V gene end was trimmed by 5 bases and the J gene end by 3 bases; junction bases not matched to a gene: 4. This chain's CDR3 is CSVTAGGYEQYF. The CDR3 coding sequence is TGCAGCGTTACAGCAGGGGGCTACGAGCAGTACTTC.